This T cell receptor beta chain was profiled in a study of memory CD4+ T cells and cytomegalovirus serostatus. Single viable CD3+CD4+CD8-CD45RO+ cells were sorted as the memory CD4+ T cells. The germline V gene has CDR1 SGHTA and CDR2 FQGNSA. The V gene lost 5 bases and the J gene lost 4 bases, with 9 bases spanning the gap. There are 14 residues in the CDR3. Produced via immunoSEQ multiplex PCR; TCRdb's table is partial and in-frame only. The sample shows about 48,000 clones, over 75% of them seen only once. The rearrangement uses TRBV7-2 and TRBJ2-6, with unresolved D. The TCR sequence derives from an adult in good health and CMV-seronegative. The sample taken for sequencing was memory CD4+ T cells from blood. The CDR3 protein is CASSVGPGANVLTF. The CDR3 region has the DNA TGTGCCAGCAGCGTTGGGCCAGGGGCCAACGTCCTGACTTTC. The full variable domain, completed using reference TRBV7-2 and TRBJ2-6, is GAGVSQSPSNKVTEKGKDVELRCDPISGHTALYWYRQSLGQGLEFLIYFQGNSAPDKSGLPSDRFSAERTGGSVSTLTIQRTQQEDSAVYLCASSVGPGANVLTFGAGSRLTVL.